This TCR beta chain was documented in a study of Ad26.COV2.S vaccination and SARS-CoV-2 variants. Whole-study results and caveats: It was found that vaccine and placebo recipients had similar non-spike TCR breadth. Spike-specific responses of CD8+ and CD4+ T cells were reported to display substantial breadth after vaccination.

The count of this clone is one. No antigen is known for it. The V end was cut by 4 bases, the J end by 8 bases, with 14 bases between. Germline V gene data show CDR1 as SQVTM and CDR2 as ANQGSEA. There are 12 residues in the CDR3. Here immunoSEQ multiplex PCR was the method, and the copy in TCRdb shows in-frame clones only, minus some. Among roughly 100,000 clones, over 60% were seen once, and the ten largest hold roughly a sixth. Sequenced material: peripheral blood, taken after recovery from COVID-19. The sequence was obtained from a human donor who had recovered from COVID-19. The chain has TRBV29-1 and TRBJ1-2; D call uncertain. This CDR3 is CSVGGEGRGYTF. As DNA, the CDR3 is TGCAGCGTTGGTGGGGAAGGGCGCGGCTACACCTTC.